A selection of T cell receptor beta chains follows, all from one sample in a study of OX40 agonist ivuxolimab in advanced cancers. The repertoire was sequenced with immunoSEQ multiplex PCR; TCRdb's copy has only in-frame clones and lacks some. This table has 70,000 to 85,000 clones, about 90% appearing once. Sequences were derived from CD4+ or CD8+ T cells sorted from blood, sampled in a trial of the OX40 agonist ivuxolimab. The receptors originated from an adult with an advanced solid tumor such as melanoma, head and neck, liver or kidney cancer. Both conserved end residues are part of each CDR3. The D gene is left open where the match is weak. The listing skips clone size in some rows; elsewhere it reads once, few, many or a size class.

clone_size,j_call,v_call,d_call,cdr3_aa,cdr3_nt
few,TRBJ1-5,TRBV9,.,CASSVDSRVFQPQHF,TGTGCCAGCAGCGTAGATAGCAGGGTATTCCAGCCCCAGCATTTT
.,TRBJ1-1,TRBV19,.,CASFRRIEGTEAFF,TGTGCCAGTTTCCGAAGGATCGAGGGCACTGAAGCTTTCTTT
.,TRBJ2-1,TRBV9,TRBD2,CASSARTSGGGEQFF,TGTGCCAGCAGCGCAAGGACTAGCGGAGGGGGGGAGCAGTTCTTC
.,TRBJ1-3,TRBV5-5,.,CASSPQGHSGNTIYF,TGTGCCAGCAGCCCACAGGGTCACTCTGGAAACACCATATATTTT
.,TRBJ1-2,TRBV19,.,CASSTREYGYTF,TGTGCCAGTAGTACCAGGGAATATGGCTACACCTTC
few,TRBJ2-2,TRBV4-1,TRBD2,CASSFPGLAGVVGELFF,TGCGCCAGCAGCTTCCCCGGACTAGCGGGAGTGGTCGGGGAGCTGTTTTTT
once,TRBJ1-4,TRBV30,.,CAWSVRRGREKLFF,TGTGCCTGGAGTGTACGGCGTGGGAGGGAAAAACTGTTTTTT
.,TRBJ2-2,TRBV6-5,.,CASRGAANTGELFF,TGTGCCTCACGGGGGGCAGCGAACACCGGGGAGCTGTTTTTT
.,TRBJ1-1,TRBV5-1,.,CASSIRTVGLNTEAFF,TGCGCCAGCAGCATTAGGACAGTCGGGCTGAACACTGAAGCTTTCTTT
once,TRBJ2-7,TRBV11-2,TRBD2,CASSLRLGTSGTQNEQYF,TGTGCCAGCAGCTTAAGGTTAGGGACTAGCGGGACCCAGAACGAGCAGTACTTC
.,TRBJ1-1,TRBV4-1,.,CASSQEGSTEAFF,TGCGCCAGCAGCCAAGAGGGGAGCACTGAAGCTTTCTTT
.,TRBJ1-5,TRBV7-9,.,CASSLGPPRPQHF,TGTGCCAGCAGCTTGGGACCCCCTCGTCCCCAGCATTTT
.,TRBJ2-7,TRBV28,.,CASSSGGSVVEQYF,TGTGCCAGCAGTTCGGGGGGCTCGGTCGTGGAGCAGTACTTC
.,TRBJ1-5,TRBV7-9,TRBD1,CASSLAAGTGGNQPQHF,TGTGCCAGCAGCTTAGCGGCCGGGACAGGGGGCAATCAGCCCCAGCATTTT
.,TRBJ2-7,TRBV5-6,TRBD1,CASSFVGQGAYEQYF,TGTGCCAGCAGCTTCGTCGGACAGGGGGCGTACGAGCAGTACTTC
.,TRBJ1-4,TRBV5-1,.,CASSAGSGVGEKLFF,TGCGCCAGCAGCGCCGGATCGGGGGTGGGTGAAAAACTGTTTTTT
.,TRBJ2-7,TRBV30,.,CAWSADHYEQYF,TGTGCCTGGAGTGCGGACCACTACGAGCAGTACTTC
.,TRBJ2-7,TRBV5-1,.,CASSSGTYEQYF,TGCGCCAGCAGTTCCGGGACCTACGAGCAGTACTTC
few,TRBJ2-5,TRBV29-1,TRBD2,CSVNFGGLQETQYF,TGCAGCGTCAACTTCGGGGGACTACAAGAGACCCAGTACTTC
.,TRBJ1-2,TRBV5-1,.,CASSLVQGVFGYTF,TGCGCCAGCAGCTTGGTACAGGGCGTGTTTGGCTACACCTTC
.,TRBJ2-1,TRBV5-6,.,CASSFDRSEQFF,TGTGCCAGCAGCTTCGATAGGAGTGAGCAGTTCTTC
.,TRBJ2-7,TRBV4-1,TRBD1,CASSPTGTAYEQYF,TGCGCCAGCAGCCCAACCGGGACAGCCTACGAGCAGTACTTC
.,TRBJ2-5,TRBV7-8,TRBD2,CASRQGTSGSKTQYF,TGTGCCAGCAGACAAGGGACTAGCGGGTCGAAGACCCAGTACTTC
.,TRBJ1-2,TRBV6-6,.,CASSYSSRSNYGYTF,TGTGCCAGCAGTTACTCATCCCGCTCTAACTATGGCTACACCTTC
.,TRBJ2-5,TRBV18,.,CASSPSRSQETQYF,TGTGCCAGCTCACCATCCCGTTCCCAAGAGACCCAGTACTTC
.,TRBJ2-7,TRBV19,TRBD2,CASSSGSSGKFSYEQYF,TGTGCCAGTAGTTCCGGTTCTAGCGGGAAATTCTCCTACGAGCAGTACTTC
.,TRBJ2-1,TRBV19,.,CASSTSSVYNEQFF,TGTGCCAGTAGTACCTCTTCCGTCTACAATGAGCAGTTCTTC
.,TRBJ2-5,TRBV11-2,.,CASSLGTPGSSQYF,TGTGCCAGCAGCTTAGGGACTCCCGGCAGTTCCCAGTACTTC
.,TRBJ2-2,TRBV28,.,CASSFAPGTNTGELFF,TGTGCCAGCAGTTTCGCCCCGGGAACGAACACCGGGGAGCTGTTTTTT
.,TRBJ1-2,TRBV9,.,CASSVNQVDYGYTF,TGTGCCAGCAGCGTAAATCAAGTGGACTATGGCTACACCTTC
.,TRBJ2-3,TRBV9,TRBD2,CASSTSGTREYTQYF,TGTGCCAGCAGCACCTCCGGGACTAGAGAATATACGCAGTATTTT
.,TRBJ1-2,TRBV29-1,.,CSAVNTVRDGYTF,TGCAGCGCTGTTAACACCGTAAGGGATGGCTACACCTTC
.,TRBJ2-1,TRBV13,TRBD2,CASSTLGSGDYNEQFF,TGTGCCAGCAGCACGCTGGGTAGCGGGGACTACAATGAGCAGTTCTTC
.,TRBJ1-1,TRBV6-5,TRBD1,CASSSQGAVNTEAFF,TGTGCCAGCAGTTCCCAGGGGGCTGTGAACACTGAAGCTTTCTTT
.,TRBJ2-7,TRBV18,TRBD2,CASSPHSGAYEQYF,TGTGCCAGCTCACCTCATAGCGGGGCTTACGAGCAGTACTTC
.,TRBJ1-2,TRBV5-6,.,CASSLLTTNYGYTF,TGTGCCAGCAGCTTGCTTACGACTAACTATGGCTACACCTTC
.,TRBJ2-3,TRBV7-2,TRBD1,CASSQGQGSGTQYF,TGTGCCAGCAGCCAGGGACAGGGGAGTGGTACGCAGTATTTT
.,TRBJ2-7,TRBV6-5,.,CASSYSILDEQYF,TGTGCCAGCAGTTACTCGATTCTGGACGAGCAGTACTTC
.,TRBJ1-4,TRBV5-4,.,CASSLNWGEKLFF,TGTGCCAGCAGCTTGAATTGGGGGGAAAAACTGTTTTTT
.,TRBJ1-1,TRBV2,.,CASVQGAGVAFF,TGTGCCAGCGTACAGGGCGCAGGGGTGGCTTTCTTT
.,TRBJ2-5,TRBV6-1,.,CASRKLQGTETQYF,TGTGCCAGCAGGAAGTTACAGGGAACAGAGACCCAGTACTTC
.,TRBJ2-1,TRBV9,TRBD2,CASSLTSGGWNEQFF,TGTGCCAGCAGCTTGACTAGCGGGGGGTGGAATGAGCAGTTCTTC
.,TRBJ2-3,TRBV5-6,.,CASSLVGGPTDTQYF,TGTGCCAGCAGCTTGGTAGGCGGGCCAACGGATACGCAGTATTTT
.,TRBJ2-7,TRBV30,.,CAWSGTGESGSSYEQYF,TGTGCCTGGAGTGGGACAGGGGAAAGCGGGAGCTCCTACGAGCAGTACTTC
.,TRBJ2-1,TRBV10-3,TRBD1,CASRDRSSYNEQFF,TGTGCCAGCCGGGACAGGAGCTCCTACAATGAGCAGTTCTTC
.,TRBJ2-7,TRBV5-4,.,CASSCESHEQYF,TGTGCCAGCAGCTGCGAGTCCCACGAGCAGTACTTC
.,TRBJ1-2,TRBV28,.,CASSPGSPLNYGYTF,TGTGCCAGCAGCCCGGGATCTCCCCTCAACTATGGCTACACCTTC
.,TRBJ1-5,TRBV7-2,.,CASSSGDVGQPQHF,TGTGCCAGCAGCTCAGGGGATGTGGGTCAGCCCCAGCATTTT
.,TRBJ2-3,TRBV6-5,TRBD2,CASRAGGPSTDTQYF,TGTGCCAGCAGGGCGGGGGGGCCGAGCACAGATACGCAGTATTTT
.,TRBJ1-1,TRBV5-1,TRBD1,CASRPRGGSIEAFF,TGCGCCAGCAGACCCAGGGGGGGAAGTATTGAAGCTTTCTTT
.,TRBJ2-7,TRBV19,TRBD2,CASSSLLAGEEQYF,TGTGCCAGTAGTTCCCTCCTAGCGGGAGAAGAGCAGTACTTC
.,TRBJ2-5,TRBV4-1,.,CASSQGARLNQETQYF,TGCGCCAGCAGCCAAGGAGCCCGACTAAACCAAGAGACCCAGTACTTC
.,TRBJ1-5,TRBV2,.,CASSGDGSFQPQHF,TGTGCCAGCAGCGGGGACGGGTCATTTCAGCCCCAGCATTTT
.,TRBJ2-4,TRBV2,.,CASKSDSIDIQYF,TGTGCCAGCAAATCGGACAGTATTGACATTCAGTACTTC
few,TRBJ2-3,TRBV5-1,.,CASSLRAGASTDTQYF,TGCGCCAGCAGCTTGAGGGCAGGGGCCAGCACAGATACGCAGTATTTT
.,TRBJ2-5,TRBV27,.,CASSSSWLRYQETQYF,TGTGCCAGCAGTTCCTCTTGGCTGAGGTACCAAGAGACCCAGTACTTC
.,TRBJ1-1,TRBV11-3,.,CASTIPGAFF,TGTGCCAGCACCATTCCCGGGGCTTTCTTT
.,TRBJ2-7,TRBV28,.,CASSFWSAGSSYEQYF,TGTGCCAGCAGTTTTTGGTCTGCAGGTTCCTCCTACGAGCAGTACTTC
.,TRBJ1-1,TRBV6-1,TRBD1,CASSAAGGWTEAFF,TGTGCCAGCAGTGCCGCAGGGGGTTGGACTGAAGCTTTCTTT